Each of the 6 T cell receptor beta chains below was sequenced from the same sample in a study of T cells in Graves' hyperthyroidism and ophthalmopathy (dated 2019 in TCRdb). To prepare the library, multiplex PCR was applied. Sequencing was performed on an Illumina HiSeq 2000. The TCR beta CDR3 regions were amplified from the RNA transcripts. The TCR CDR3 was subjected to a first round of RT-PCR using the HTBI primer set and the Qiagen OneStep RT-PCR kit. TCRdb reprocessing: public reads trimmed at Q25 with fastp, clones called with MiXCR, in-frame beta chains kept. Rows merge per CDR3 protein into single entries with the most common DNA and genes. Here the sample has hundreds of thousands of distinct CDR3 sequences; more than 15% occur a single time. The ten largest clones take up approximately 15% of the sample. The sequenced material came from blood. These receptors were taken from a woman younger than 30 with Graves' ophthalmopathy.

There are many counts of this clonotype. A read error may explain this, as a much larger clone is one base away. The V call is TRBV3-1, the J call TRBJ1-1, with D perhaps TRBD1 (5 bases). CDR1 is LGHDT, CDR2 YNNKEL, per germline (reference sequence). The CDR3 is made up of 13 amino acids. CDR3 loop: CASSQGRGTEASF. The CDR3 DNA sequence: TGTGCCAGCAGCCAGGGACGTGGAACTGAAGCTTCCTTT.

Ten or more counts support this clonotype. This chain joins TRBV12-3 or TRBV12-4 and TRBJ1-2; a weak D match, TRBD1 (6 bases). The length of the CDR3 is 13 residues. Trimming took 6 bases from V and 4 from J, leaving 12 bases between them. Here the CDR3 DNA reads TGTGCCAGCAGGCTACAGGGAATCTATGGCTACACCTTC. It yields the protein CASRLQGIYGYTF.

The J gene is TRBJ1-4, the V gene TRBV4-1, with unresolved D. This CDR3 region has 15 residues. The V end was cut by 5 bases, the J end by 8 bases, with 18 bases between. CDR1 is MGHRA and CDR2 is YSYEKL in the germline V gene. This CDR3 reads CASSASEGGQEKLFF. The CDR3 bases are TGCGCCAGCAGCGCTTCGGAGGGAGGTCAGGAAAAACTGTTTTTT.

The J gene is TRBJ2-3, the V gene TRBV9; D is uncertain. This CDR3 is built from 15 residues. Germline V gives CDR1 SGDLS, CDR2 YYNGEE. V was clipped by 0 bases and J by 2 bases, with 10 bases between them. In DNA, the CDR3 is TGTGCCAGCAGCGTAGATGGCTCGTCCACAGATACGCAGTATTTT. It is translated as CASSVDGSSTDTQYF.

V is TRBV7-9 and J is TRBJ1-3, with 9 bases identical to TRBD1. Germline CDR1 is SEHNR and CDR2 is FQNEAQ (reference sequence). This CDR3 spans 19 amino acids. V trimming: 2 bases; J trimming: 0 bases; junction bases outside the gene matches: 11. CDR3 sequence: CASSLQTGTGRISGNTIYF. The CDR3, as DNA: TGTGCCAGCAGCTTACAAACCGGGACAGGGAGAATCTCTGGAAACACCATATATTTT.

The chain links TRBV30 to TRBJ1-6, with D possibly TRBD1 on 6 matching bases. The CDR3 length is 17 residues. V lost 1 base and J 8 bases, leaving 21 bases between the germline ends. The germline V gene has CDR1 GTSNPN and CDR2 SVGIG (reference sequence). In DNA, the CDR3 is TGTGCCTGGAGTGCTACCTACCCTGGGACATACGATTCACCCCTCCACTTT. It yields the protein CAWSATYPGTYDSPLHF.